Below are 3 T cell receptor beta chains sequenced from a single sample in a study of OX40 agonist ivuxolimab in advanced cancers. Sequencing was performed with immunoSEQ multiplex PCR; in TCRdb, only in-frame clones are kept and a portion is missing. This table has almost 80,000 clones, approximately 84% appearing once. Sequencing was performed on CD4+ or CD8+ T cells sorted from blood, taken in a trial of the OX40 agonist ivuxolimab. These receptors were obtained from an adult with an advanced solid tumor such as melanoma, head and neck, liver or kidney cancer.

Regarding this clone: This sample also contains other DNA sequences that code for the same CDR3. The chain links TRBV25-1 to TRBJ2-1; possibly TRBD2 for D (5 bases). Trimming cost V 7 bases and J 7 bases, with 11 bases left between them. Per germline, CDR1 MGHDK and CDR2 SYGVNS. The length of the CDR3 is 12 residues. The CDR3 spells CASIAGGNEQFF. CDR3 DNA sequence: TGTGCCAGCATTGCGGGTGGGAATGAGCAGTTCTTC.

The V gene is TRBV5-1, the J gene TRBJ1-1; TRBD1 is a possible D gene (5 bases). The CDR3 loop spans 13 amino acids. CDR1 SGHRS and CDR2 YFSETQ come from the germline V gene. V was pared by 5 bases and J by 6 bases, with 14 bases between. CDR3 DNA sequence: TGCGCCAGCAGATTTTCGTGGGGGGCTGAAGCTTTCTTT. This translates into CASRFSWGAEAFF.

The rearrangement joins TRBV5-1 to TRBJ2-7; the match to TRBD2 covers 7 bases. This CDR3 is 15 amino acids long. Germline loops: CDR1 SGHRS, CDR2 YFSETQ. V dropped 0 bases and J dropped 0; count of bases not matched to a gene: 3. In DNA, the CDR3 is TGCGCCAGCAGCTTGGTTCCGGGGGGCTCCTACGAGCAGTACTTC. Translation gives CASSLVPGGSYEQYF. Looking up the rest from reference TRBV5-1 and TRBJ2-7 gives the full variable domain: KAGVTQTPRYLIKTRGQQVTLSCSPISGHRSVSWYQQTPGQGLQFLFEYFSETQRNKGNFPGRFSGRQFSNSRSEMNVSTLELGDSALYLCASSLVPGGSYEQYFGPGTRLTVT.